The 23 T cell receptor beta chains reported below all come from one sample, sequenced in a study of low-dose radiotherapy and immunotherapy resistance in tumors. Sample time point: before trial treatment. TRAV- and TRBV-specific primers, spanning alpha and beta chains, primed first-strand cDNA. A roughly 20-cycle PCR with a constant-region primer and V-primer adapter amplified TCRs. TCRdb re-derived calls from the reads in MiXCR, one entry per CDR3 protein. The repertoire consists of 55,000 to 80,000 distinct CDR3 sequences, with about 25% occurring once and the leading ten covering about 7%. Specimen: PBMCs, collected before treatment. The receptors stem from a male donor with rectosigmoid adenocarcinoma.

This clonotype was seen a single time. The chain links TRBV29-1 to TRBJ2-1; 9 nucleotides align to TRBD2. Germline CDR1 reads SQVTM; CDR2 reads ANQGSEA. The CDR3 is 13 amino acids. V lost 6 bases and J lost 7; bases outside the gene matches: 7. CDR3 sequence reads: CSVMGLAGNEQFF. The CDR3 DNA is TGCAGCGTGATGGGGCTAGCGGGGAATGAGCAGTTCTTC.

This clonotype occurred many times. The chain is built from TRBV3-1 and TRBJ2-4; TRBD1 aligns across 7 bases. The CDR3 is 16 amino acids. Looked up from germline, CDR1 is LGHDT and CDR2 is YNNKEL (reference sequence). The junction had 4 bases not matched to a gene; V was cut back by 2 bases and J by 0 bases. CDR3 sequence reads: CASSQSGTVAKNIQYF. CDR3 nucleotide sequence: TGTGCCAGCAGCCAAAGTGGGACAGTAGCCAAAAACATTCAGTACTTC. The full variable domain, in which reference TRBV3-1 and TRBJ2-4 provide the parts outside the CDR3, is DTAVSQTPKYLVTQMGNDKSIKCEQNLGHDTMYWYKQDSKKFLKIMFSYNNKELIINETVPNRFSPKSPDKAHLNLHINSLELGDSAVYFCASSQSGTVAKNIQYFGAGTRLSVL.

This clonotype was observed at least ten times. The chain joins TRBV20-1 to TRBJ2-1; a weak D match, TRBD1 (8 bases). The germline gives CDR1 DFQATT, CDR2 SNEGSKA (reference sequence). The CDR3 extends over 15 amino acids. The CDR3 DNA sequence: TGCAGCTACTACAGGGGGGGCGACTCCTACAATGAGCAGTTCTTC. It yields the protein CSYYRGGDSYNEQFF.

This clonotype was observed at least ten times. The rearrangement links TRBV12-3 or TRBV12-4 to TRBJ2-3, with no clear D. The CDR3 is made up of 14 amino acids. Deletions cut 2 bases from V and 1 base from J, with 7 bases between. The CDR3 sequence is CASSLSGRTDTQYF. In DNA form, the CDR3 reads TGTGCCAGCAGTTTATCCGGCCGCACAGATACGCAGTATTTT.

This clonotype was counted only a few times. The J gene is TRBJ2-7, the V gene TRBV7-6; either TRBD1 or TRBD2 may fit D (5 bases each). The CDR3 has 11 residues. The germline V gene has CDR1 SGHVS and CDR2 FNYEAQ. The V and J ends lost 5 bases and 6 bases respectively, with 8 bases between them. The CDR3 bases are TGTGCCAGCAGCGGTGGGGGCGAGCAGTACTTC. Its protein is CASSGGGEQYF.

V is TRBV7-3 and J is TRBJ1-1; D may be TRBD1 (5 bases). Germline lookup yields CDR1 SGHTA and CDR2 FQGTGA. This CDR3 contains 15 residues. The V end was cut by 3 bases, the J end by 0 bases, with 11 bases between. CDR3 sequence: CASSFSAGMNTEAFF. The CDR3 DNA reads as TGTGCCAGCAGCTTTTCGGCAGGGATGAACACTGAAGCTTTCTTT.

This clonotype came up many times. V is TRBV29-1 and J is TRBJ2-1, with 7 nucleotides matching TRBD1. This CDR3 is 13 amino acids long. V was clipped by 3 bases and J by 7 bases; unmatched bases: 6. The germline V gene encodes CDR1 SQVTM and CDR2 ANQGSEA. CDR3 region: CSVDGTEKNEQFF. For the CDR3, the DNA is TGCAGCGTTGATGGGACAGAAAAAAATGAGCAGTTCTTC.

This clonotype has at least ten counts. This rearrangement joins TRBV28 to TRBJ2-3; the D gene is possibly TRBD1 (6 bases). V dropped 2 bases and J dropped 6 bases, with 15 bases sitting between them. CDR3 length: 15 amino acids. Germline CDR1 MDHEN, CDR2 SYDVKM. The CDR3 sequence: CASSLPGTTGDTQYF. CDR3 in DNA: TGTGCCAGCAGTTTACCCGGGACCACAGGGGATACGCAGTATTTT.

The rearrangement links TRBV6-2 or TRBV6-3 to TRBJ2-7; TRBD2 might be the D (6 bases). The CDR3 is 16 residues long. Germline CDR1 is MNHEY and CDR2 is SVGEGT. The V end lost 5 bases, the J end lost 3 bases, and 20 bases lay between the germline ends. Here the CDR3 DNA reads TGTGCCAGCAGTACCCGGGGCGGTAGCGGACTCTACGAGCAGTACTTC. It codes for CASSTRGGSGLYEQYF.

This clonotype has a count of ten or more. The chain employs TRBV13 and TRBJ2-2; TRBD2 matches at 11 bases. The CDR3 extends over 15 amino acids. CDR1 and CDR2 from the germline V gene are PRHDT and FYEKMQ (reference sequence). Trimming took 6 bases from V and 8 from J; bases not matched to a gene: 8. CDR3 residues: CASRDGLAGNGELFF. CDR3 DNA sequence: TGTGCCAGCAGGGACGGACTAGCGGGCAATGGGGAGCTGTTTTTT.

The chain is built from TRBV24-1 and TRBJ2-1; 7 positions agree with TRBD1. Germline CDR1 and CDR2: KGHDR and SFDVKD. This CDR3 has 16 residues. The V and J ends lost 4 bases and 2 bases, in that order; junction bases with no gene match: 7. The CDR3 loop reads CATSDWTGVAYNEQFF. As DNA, the CDR3 is TGTGCCACCAGTGACTGGACAGGAGTGGCCTACAATGAGCAGTTCTTC.

This clonotype was found once. A far larger clone is one base from this, pointing to a likely read error. The chain uses TRBV6-5 and TRBJ1-4, with D unresolved. The CDR3 runs 15 residues. Germline V gene sequence: CDR1 MNHEY, CDR2 SVGAGI. CDR3 sequence: CDSSNPGRTNEKLFF. DNA of the CDR3: TGTGACAGCAGTAACCCGGGAAGAACTAATGAAAAACTGTTTTTT.

This clonotype was seen repeatedly, ten times or more. The V and J genes are TRBV28 and TRBJ2-7, with TRBD1 matching over 9 bases. Germline V gene sequence: CDR1 MDHEN, CDR2 SYDVKM. The CDR3 loop spans 16 amino acids. After removal of 6 bases from V and 7 bases from J, the junction contained 16 bases not matched to a gene. The CDR3: CASSSLRTGALWEQYF. The CDR3 region has the DNA TGTGCCAGCAGCTCTCTTCGGACAGGGGCTCTTTGGGAGCAGTACTTC.

This clonotype was picked up many times. This chain links TRBV5-6 with TRBJ2-7; 10 nucleotides agree with TRBD1. With V trimmed by 4 bases and J by 2 bases, 6 bases remained unmatched. Germline-derived CDR1 and CDR2 are SGHDT and YYEEEE. The CDR3 runs to 15 residues. The chain's CDR3 is CASSLYGTGAYEQYF. DNA for the CDR3: TGTGCCAGCAGCCTGTACGGGACAGGGGCCTACGAGCAGTACTTC.

Ten or more counts support this clonotype. The rearrangement uses TRBV12-3 or TRBV12-4 and TRBJ1-2, with 7 bases aligning to TRBD1. The CDR3 runs to 13 residues. V shed 5 bases and J 2 bases; nucleotides not matched to a gene: 2. The DNA of the CDR3 is TGTGCCAGCAGTCCGACAGGGAACTATGGCTACACCTTC. Protein: CASSPTGNYGYTF.

Of note for this clonotype: A far larger clone is only one base removed, so a read error is likely. The chain recombines TRBV27 with TRBJ2-1; D possibly corresponds to TRBD2 (5 bases). This CDR3 spans 14 amino acids. The V gene lost 7 bases and the J gene lost 13 bases, with 23 bases spanning the gap. CDR1 MNHEY and CDR2 SMNVEV come from the germline V gene (reference sequence). The CDR3 DNA is TGTGCCAGCAAATCCAGCGGTACTCAAGAGACCCAGTTCTTC. Translated: CASKSSGTQETQFF.

This clonotype appeared many times. The chain couples TRBV7-9 to TRBJ2-6; D is undetermined. The CDR3 covers 16 residues. The germline CDR1 and CDR2 sequences are SEHNR and FQNEAQ (reference sequence). Between the trimmed V and J ends, which lost 5 bases and 0 bases, there was a span of 11 bases. The CDR3 coding sequence is TGTGCCAGCAGCCCGGGTAGAAACTCTGGGGCCAACGTCCTGACTTTC. This translates into CASSPGRNSGANVLTF.

This clonotype has more than one count but fewer than ten. This chain links TRBV28 with TRBJ2-3; 7 nucleotides line up with TRBD1. The CDR3 is 16 amino acids. V shed 2 bases, J shed 6 bases, and the junction held 11 bases outside the gene matches. Germline assignment: CDR1 MDHEN and CDR2 SYDVKM. CDR3 coding DNA: TGTGCCAGCAGTTTAAAGGGGGCGATTGGAACGGATACGCAGTATTTT. Translating gives CASSLKGAIGTDTQYF.

This clonotype has a count of ten or more. V usage is TRBV7-2 and J usage is TRBJ2-7; D may be TRBD2 (6 bases). Per germline, CDR1 SGHTA and CDR2 FQGNSA. Between the trimmed V and J ends, which lost 5 bases and 2 bases, there was a span of 16 bases. This CDR3 spans 15 amino acids. CDR3 coding DNA: TGTGCCAGCAGCCCCACCGGGAGTTCGCCCTACGAGCAGTACTTC. It codes for CASSPTGSSPYEQYF.

V and J are TRBV28 and TRBJ2-7; 7 nucleotides agree with TRBD1. The CDR3 has 13 residues. Trimming at V came to 7 bases and at J to 6 bases, leaving 9 bases not matched to a gene. The germline V gene has CDR1 MDHEN and CDR2 SYDVKM. The CDR3 protein is CASTLPTGAEQYF. CDR3 in DNA: TGTGCCAGCACCCTCCCTACAGGGGCCGAGCAGTACTTC. Full variable domain (rest looked up from reference TRBV28 and TRBJ2-7): DVKVTQSSRYLVKRTGEKVFLECVQDMDHENMFWYRQDPGLGLRLIYFSYDVKMKEKGDIPEGYSVSREKKERFSLILESASTNQTSMYLCASTLPTGAEQYFGPGTRLTVT.

A note on this clonotype: A far larger clone is one base from this, pointing to a likely read error. The chain couples TRBV6-4 to TRBJ2-3, with D possibly matching TRBD2 (6 bases). The V gene lost 10 bases and the J gene lost 0 bases, with 14 bases spanning the gap. This CDR3 spans 14 amino acids. Germline V gives CDR1 MRHNA, CDR2 SNTAGT. CDR3 protein: CANQFSGSTDTQYF. CDR3 bases: TGTGCCAACCAATTTAGCGGTAGCACAGATACGCAGTATTTT.

This clonotype was detected a few times. With a far larger clone one base away, a read error is the likely cause. The rearrangement links TRBV7-9 to TRBJ1-3; D possibly corresponds to TRBD1 (5 bases). Germline V CDR1 and CDR2: SEHNR, FQNEAQ (reference sequence). This CDR3 region has 15 residues. Here the CDR3 DNA reads TGCGCCAGCAGCCCCTACGGGACGGTGGTAAACACCATATATTTT. This gives the protein CASSPYGTVVNTIYF.

This clonotype came up once. Its ends do not fully match the called genes, so a read error is possible. The rearrangement uses TRBV5-8 and TRBJ2-7; a weak D match, TRBD1 (6 bases). The CDR3 length is 16 residues. CDR1 SGHTS and CDR2 YDEGEE come from the germline V gene. CDR3 in DNA: TGCGCCAGCAACCATGGCCACACAGGGTTGGCGTACGAGCAGTACTTC. Protein product: CASNHGHTGLAYEQYF.